This is a list of T cell receptor beta chains from one sample in a study of identical twins. TCRdb called the 5' RACE reads again in MiXCR, with one record for every CDR3 protein. The sample holds some 300,000 distinct CDR3 sequences, roughly an eighth seen once. These same data were also listed under a study on yellow fever vaccine responses in identical twins.

Sample: CD8+ T cells sorted from blood. The receptors were gathered from a woman younger than 30 in good health. Each CDR3 is given with its conserved first and last residue. Fields, in order: J gene, clone size, V gene, CDR3 length, D gene, CDR3 protein, CDR3 DNA. A D gene is named only where the DNA matches it firmly. Clone size is stated in some rows and not others, as once, few, many or a class when expanded.

j_gene: TRBJ1-1
abundance: many
v_gene: TRBV27
len: 14
d_gene: TRBD1
CDR3aa: CATFLGQGSTEAFF
CDR3nt: TGTGCCACCTTCCTAGGACAGGGGAGCACTGAAGCTTTCTTT

j_gene: TRBJ2-1
abundance: few
v_gene: TRBV2
len: 14
d_gene: -
CDR3aa: CASSEMQGWDEQFF
CDR3nt: TGTGCCAGCAGTGAAATGCAGGGCTGGGATGAGCAGTTCTTC

j_gene: TRBJ2-3
abundance: -
v_gene: TRBV5-1
len: 13
d_gene: -
CDR3aa: CASCEGSWDTQYF
CDR3nt: TGCGCCAGTTGTGAGGGATCATGGGATACGCAGTATTTT

j_gene: TRBJ2-1
abundance: few
v_gene: TRBV20-1
len: 14
d_gene: -
CDR3aa: CSARDPDGYNEQFF
CDR3nt: TGCAGTGCTAGAGACCCGGACGGATACAATGAGCAGTTCTTC

j_gene: TRBJ2-3
abundance: many
v_gene: TRBV29-1
len: 13
d_gene: TRBD2
CDR3aa: CSGLAGVADTQYF
CDR3nt: TGCAGCGGGTTAGCGGGGGTAGCAGATACGCAGTATTTT

j_gene: TRBJ2-3
abundance: few
v_gene: TRBV3-1
len: 16
d_gene: -
CDR3aa: CASSQELGPGTDTQYF
CDR3nt: TGTGCCAGCAGCCAAGAGCTGGGCCCGGGCACAGATACGCAGTATTTT

j_gene: TRBJ1-2
abundance: many
v_gene: TRBV12-3/TRBV12-4
len: 12
d_gene: TRBD1
CDR3aa: CASNTGGGGYTF
CDR3nt: TGTGCCAGCAATACAGGGGGCGGTGGCTACACCTTC

j_gene: TRBJ2-1
abundance: -
v_gene: TRBV5-6
len: 13
d_gene: -
CDR3aa: CASSLGQPNEQFF
CDR3nt: TGTGCCAGCAGCTTGGGGCAGCCCAATGAGCAGTTCTTC

j_gene: TRBJ1-5
abundance: many
v_gene: TRBV4-1
len: 18
d_gene: -
CDR3aa: CASSHELVLGIPYQPQHF
CDR3nt: TGCGCCAGCAGCCACGAATTGGTTTTGGGGATTCCCTATCAGCCCCAGCATTTT

j_gene: TRBJ2-7
abundance: -
v_gene: TRBV28
len: 10
d_gene: -
CDR3aa: CATGIYEQYF
CDR3nt: TGTGCCACTGGGATCTACGAGCAGTACTTC

j_gene: TRBJ2-3
abundance: -
v_gene: TRBV3-1
len: 19
d_gene: TRBD2
CDR3aa: CACSQPQWSGTAFTDTQYF
CDR3nt: TGTGCCTGCAGCCAACCCCAGTGGAGCGGGACCGCTTTCACAGATACGCAGTATTTT

j_gene: TRBJ2-3
abundance: -
v_gene: TRBV4-1
len: 13
d_gene: -
CDR3aa: CASRTGLGDTQYF
CDR3nt: TGCGCCAGCAGAACAGGTTTAGGAGATACGCAGTATTTT

j_gene: TRBJ2-6
abundance: -
v_gene: TRBV6-1
len: 14
d_gene: -
CDR3aa: CASSEGSGANVLTF
CDR3nt: TGTGCCAGCAGTGAGGGAAGTGGGGCCAACGTCCTGACTTTC

j_gene: TRBJ1-4
abundance: -
v_gene: TRBV4-2
len: 11
d_gene: -
CDR3aa: CASSPGGKLFF
CDR3nt: TGTGCCAGCAGCCCCGGGGGTAAACTGTTTTTT

j_gene: TRBJ2-5
abundance: -
v_gene: TRBV14
len: 16
d_gene: TRBD2
CDR3aa: CASSQLAGDAWETQYF
CDR3nt: TGTGCCAGCAGCCAGTTAGCGGGAGACGCATGGGAGACCCAGTACTTC

j_gene: TRBJ2-2
abundance: -
v_gene: TRBV7-9
len: 16
d_gene: TRBD1
CDR3aa: CASTPPGQGFAGELFF
CDR3nt: TGTGCCAGCACCCCCCCGGGACAGGGGTTTGCCGGGGAGCTGTTTTTT

j_gene: TRBJ2-5
abundance: -
v_gene: TRBV27
len: 16
d_gene: TRBD2
CDR3aa: CASRLYIGGGWETQYF
CDR3nt: TGTGCCAGCAGGCTCTATATTGGGGGGGGTTGGGAGACCCAGTACTTC

j_gene: TRBJ1-2
abundance: few
v_gene: TRBV20-1
len: 11
d_gene: -
CDR3aa: CSGSAGDGYTF
CDR3nt: TGCAGTGGAAGTGCGGGAGACGGCTACACCTTC

j_gene: TRBJ1-2
abundance: few
v_gene: TRBV24-1
len: 13
d_gene: -
CDR3aa: CATSTGRDYGYTF
CDR3nt: TGTGCCACCAGTACAGGGAGGGACTATGGCTACACCTTC

j_gene: TRBJ2-4
abundance: -
v_gene: TRBV24-1
len: 11
d_gene: -
CDR3aa: CATSAGNIQYF
CDR3nt: TGTGCCACCAGTGCCGGGAACATTCAGTACTTC

j_gene: TRBJ2-2
abundance: -
v_gene: TRBV5-1
len: 15
d_gene: TRBD1
CDR3aa: CASSLTGGYTGELFF
CDR3nt: TGCGCCAGCAGTCTGACAGGGGGGTACACCGGGGAGCTGTTTTTT

j_gene: TRBJ2-2
abundance: few
v_gene: TRBV5-1
len: 14
d_gene: TRBD1
CDR3aa: CASSWTGHTGELFF
CDR3nt: TGCGCCAGCAGCTGGACAGGGCACACCGGGGAGCTGTTTTTT

j_gene: TRBJ2-2
abundance: -
v_gene: TRBV27
len: 16
d_gene: TRBD1
CDR3aa: CASSPKTGWGTGELFF
CDR3nt: TGTGCCAGCAGTCCGAAGACAGGGTGGGGCACCGGGGAGCTGTTTTTT

j_gene: TRBJ2-3
abundance: -
v_gene: TRBV7-9
len: 14
d_gene: -
CDR3aa: CASSAYNREDTQYF
CDR3nt: TGTGCCAGCAGCGCCTACAACAGGGAGGATACGCAGTATTTT

j_gene: TRBJ2-5
abundance: few
v_gene: TRBV5-6
len: 13
d_gene: TRBD2
CDR3aa: CASSLGTSGGPHF
CDR3nt: TGTGCCAGCAGCTTGGGGACTAGCGGGGGCCCACATTTC

j_gene: TRBJ2-1
abundance: -
v_gene: TRBV29-1
len: 14
d_gene: TRBD2
CDR3aa: CSVGREGRYNEQFF
CDR3nt: TGCAGCGTTGGGCGGGAGGGCCGTTACAATGAGCAGTTCTTC

j_gene: TRBJ2-7
abundance: many
v_gene: TRBV29-1
len: 13
d_gene: TRBD1
CDR3aa: CSVDGQGGYEQYF
CDR3nt: TGCAGCGTTGATGGACAGGGCGGCTACGAGCAGTACTTC

j_gene: TRBJ2-1
abundance: -
v_gene: TRBV21-1
len: 17
d_gene: -
CDR3aa: CASSMTGAIHIYNEQFF
CDR3nt: TGTGCCAGCAGTATGACAGGGGCCATCCACATCTACAATGAGCAGTTCTTC

j_gene: TRBJ1-1
abundance: many
v_gene: TRBV3-1
len: 14
d_gene: TRBD1
CDR3aa: CASGTGTGTTKAFF
CDR3nt: TGTGCCAGCGGAACCGGGACAGGGACTACCAAAGCTTTCTTT

j_gene: TRBJ2-1
abundance: few
v_gene: TRBV9
len: 19
d_gene: -
CDR3aa: CASSPIEEIRSPSHNEQFF
CDR3nt: TGTGCCAGCAGCCCGATAGAGGAGATTAGGAGTCCATCCCACAATGAGCAGTTCTTC

j_gene: TRBJ2-1
abundance: many
v_gene: TRBV7-9
len: 12
d_gene: -
CDR3aa: CASSFPIDEQFF
CDR3nt: TGTGCCAGCAGCTTCCCCATCGATGAGCAGTTCTTC

j_gene: TRBJ2-6
abundance: -
v_gene: TRBV19
len: 18
d_gene: TRBD1
CDR3aa: CASSKIQGAASGANVLTF
CDR3nt: TGTGCCAGTAGCAAGATACAGGGGGCCGCCTCTGGGGCCAACGTCCTGACTTTC

j_gene: TRBJ2-3
abundance: -
v_gene: TRBV7-9
len: 14
d_gene: -
CDR3aa: CASTPGGYTDTQYF
CDR3nt: TGTGCCAGCACCCCCGGCGGTTACACAGATACGCAGTATTTT

j_gene: TRBJ2-3
abundance: few
v_gene: TRBV12-3/TRBV12-4
len: 17
d_gene: TRBD2
CDR3aa: CASSPQTSGLSTDTQYF
CDR3nt: TGTGCCAGCAGTCCGCAGACTAGCGGGTTAAGCACAGATACGCAGTATTTT

j_gene: TRBJ2-7
abundance: -
v_gene: TRBV6-1
len: 14
d_gene: TRBD2
CDR3aa: CARIPSGPSYEQYF
CDR3nt: TGTGCCAGGATACCTAGCGGCCCCTCCTACGAGCAGTACTTC

j_gene: TRBJ1-2
abundance: -
v_gene: TRBV7-9
len: 17
d_gene: TRBD1
CDR3aa: CASSLSPRQGTNYGYTF
CDR3nt: TGTGCCAGCAGCCTTAGCCCCCGACAGGGGACTAACTATGGCTACACCTTC

j_gene: TRBJ1-5
abundance: few
v_gene: TRBV28
len: 16
d_gene: -
CDR3aa: CASSLVGRDNNQPQHF
CDR3nt: TGTGCCAGCAGTTTAGTGGGGCGAGACAACAATCAGCCCCAGCATTTT

j_gene: TRBJ2-2
abundance: many
v_gene: TRBV5-1
len: 16
d_gene: -
CDR3aa: CASSLRYEGSTGELFF
CDR3nt: TGCGCCAGCAGCTTGAGATACGAGGGCTCGACCGGGGAGCTGTTTTTT

j_gene: TRBJ2-2
abundance: few
v_gene: TRBV5-4
len: 16
d_gene: TRBD2
CDR3aa: CASSPGGGANTGELFF
CDR3nt: TGTGCCAGCAGCCCGGGAGGGGGGGCGAACACCGGGGAGCTGTTTTTT

j_gene: TRBJ1-5
abundance: -
v_gene: TRBV10-1
len: 13
d_gene: -
CDR3aa: CASSESLNQPQHF
CDR3nt: TGCGCCAGCAGTGAGTCTTTAAATCAGCCCCAGCATTTT

j_gene: TRBJ2-3
abundance: -
v_gene: TRBV10-3
len: 14
d_gene: TRBD2
CDR3aa: CAIAAGGLTDTQYF
CDR3nt: TGTGCCATCGCAGCGGGAGGTTTGACAGATACGCAGTATTTT

j_gene: TRBJ2-5
abundance: few
v_gene: TRBV12-3/TRBV12-4
len: 14
d_gene: -
CDR3aa: CASSLALFGKTQYF
CDR3nt: TGTGCCAGCAGTTTAGCCCTCTTTGGAAAGACCCAGTACTTC

j_gene: TRBJ2-2
abundance: many
v_gene: TRBV2
len: 15
d_gene: TRBD1
CDR3aa: CASRATGSNTGELFF
CDR3nt: TGTGCCAGCAGGGCGACAGGGTCCAACACCGGGGAGCTGTTTTTT

j_gene: TRBJ2-2
abundance: few
v_gene: TRBV6-5
len: 13
d_gene: -
CDR3aa: CASSSMNTGELFF
CDR3nt: TGTGCCAGCAGTTCCATGAACACCGGGGAGCTGTTTTTT

j_gene: TRBJ2-5
abundance: -
v_gene: TRBV29-1
len: 11
d_gene: -
CDR3aa: CSVAPGETQYF
CDR3nt: TGCAGCGTTGCGCCGGGGGAGACCCAGTACTTC

j_gene: TRBJ2-2
abundance: many
v_gene: TRBV20-1
len: 13
d_gene: -
CDR3aa: CSARVLNTGELFF
CDR3nt: TGCAGTGCAAGGGTCCTAAACACCGGGGAGCTGTTTTTT

j_gene: TRBJ1-2
abundance: -
v_gene: TRBV4-1
len: 13
d_gene: -
CDR3aa: CASSQTLSYGYTF
CDR3nt: TGCGCCAGCAGCCAAACATTGAGTTATGGCTACACCTTC

j_gene: TRBJ2-5
abundance: -
v_gene: TRBV7-9
len: 14
d_gene: -
CDR3aa: CASSLRRAEETQYF
CDR3nt: TGTGCCAGCAGCTTACGCAGGGCTGAAGAGACCCAGTACTTC

j_gene: TRBJ2-2
abundance: -
v_gene: TRBV12-3/TRBV12-4
len: 16
d_gene: TRBD1
CDR3aa: CASSFSGQGQTGELFF
CDR3nt: TGTGCCAGCAGTTTTTCGGGACAGGGACAAACCGGGGAGCTGTTTTTT

j_gene: TRBJ2-2
abundance: -
v_gene: TRBV6-2/TRBV6-3
len: 15
d_gene: TRBD2
CDR3aa: CASSLTSGFDGELFF
CDR3nt: TGTGCCAGCAGTTTGACTAGCGGTTTCGATGGGGAGCTGTTTTTT

j_gene: TRBJ1-4
abundance: many
v_gene: TRBV7-9
len: 16
d_gene: TRBD1
CDR3aa: CASSSLSGQTNEKLFF
CDR3nt: TGTGCCAGCAGCTCCCTTTCGGGACAGACTAATGAAAAACTGTTTTTT